The 8 T cell receptor beta chains below were found in one sample sequenced in a study of control samples from healthy donors and cancer patients. TCRdb's copy holds only in-frame clones and misses some; the assay was immunoSEQ multiplex PCR. The sample includes about 190,000 clones. The sequencing input was blood. Source of these receptors: a woman aged 25 to 45 in good health.

The chain employs TRBV4-1 and TRBJ2-7, with D unresolved. The CDR3 spans 14 residues. Trimming pared 1 base from V and 3 bases from J, leaving 10 bases between. Germline CDR1 and CDR2: MGHRA and YSYEKL. CDR3 sequence: CASSQGTDYYEQYF. The CDR3 nucleotides read TGCGCCAGCAGCCAAGGGACGGATTACTACGAGCAGTACTTC.

The V and J genes are TRBV11-2 and TRBJ1-2, with unresolved D. Between the trimmed V and J ends, which lost 1 base and 5 bases, there was a span of 2 bases. The germline V gene encodes CDR1 SGHAT and CDR2 FQNNGV. This CDR3 spans 11 amino acids. Written as DNA, the CDR3 is TGTGCCAGCAGCTTAGGGTATGGCTACACCTTC. Amino acid sequence: CASSLGYGYTF.

J is TRBJ2-7 and V is TRBV3-1 (or the pseudogene TRBV3-2), with D uncertain. The CDR3 is 13 residues long. Per the germline V gene, CDR1 is LGHDT and CDR2 is YNNKEL (reference sequence). Trimming cost V 5 bases and J 5 bases, with 13 bases left between them. As DNA, the CDR3 is TGTGCCAGCAGCTACACTCACCTCGACGAGCAGTACTTC. It yields the protein CASSYTHLDEQYF.

The gene calls are TRBV5-6 and TRBJ1-5, with D hard to call. This CDR3 has 14 amino acids. Germline V gene lookup returns CDR1 SGHDT and CDR2 YYEEEE. Trimming removed 4 bases at V and 5 bases at J, with 13 bases between. CDR3 DNA sequence: TGTGCCAGCAGCCAGAGAGAGAGCCATCAGCCCCAGCATTTT. As protein: CASSQRESHQPQHF.

The chain has TRBV3-1 (or the pseudogene TRBV3-2) and TRBJ1-5, with no clear D. The germline V gene encodes CDR1 LGHDT and CDR2 YNNKEL (reference sequence). CDR3 size: 17 residues. V was clipped by 1 base and J by 1 base, with 14 bases between them. This CDR3 reads CASSQGGGGRSNQPQHF. CDR3 DNA: TGTGCCAGCAGCCAAGGGGGAGGAGGTCGGAGCAATCAGCCCCAGCATTTT.

V and J are TRBV11-2 and TRBJ1-2; 7 nucleotides agree with TRBD1. This CDR3 contains 14 residues. The junction had 7 bases not matched to a gene; V was cut back by 4 bases and J by 5 bases. CDR1 and CDR2 from the germline V gene are SGHAT and FQNNGV. The CDR3 spells CASSSLQGNYGYTF. The CDR3 nucleotides read TGTGCCAGCAGCTCACTACAGGGGAATTATGGCTACACCTTC.

This rearrangement joins TRBV6-5 to TRBJ1-2; D is unclear. CDR3 length: 15 amino acids. V was shortened by 0 bases and J by 3 bases, with 11 bases between the two germline ends. Germline V gene data show CDR1 as MNHEY and CDR2 as SVGAGI. The CDR3 bases are TGTGCCAGCAGTTACTCGAAGCTTGGGGACTATGGCTACACCTTC. Translation gives CASSYSKLGDYGYTF.

The chain links TRBV6-5 to TRBJ2-7; unclear D gene. Germline V gene data show CDR1 as MNHEY and CDR2 as SVGAGI. The CDR3 sequence is 14 residues long. V lost 4 bases and J 4 bases, leaving 14 bases between the germline ends. The CDR3 region has the DNA TGTGCCAGCAGTTCCCCGCTGACAAAATACGAGCAGTACTTC. It codes for CASSSPLTKYEQYF.